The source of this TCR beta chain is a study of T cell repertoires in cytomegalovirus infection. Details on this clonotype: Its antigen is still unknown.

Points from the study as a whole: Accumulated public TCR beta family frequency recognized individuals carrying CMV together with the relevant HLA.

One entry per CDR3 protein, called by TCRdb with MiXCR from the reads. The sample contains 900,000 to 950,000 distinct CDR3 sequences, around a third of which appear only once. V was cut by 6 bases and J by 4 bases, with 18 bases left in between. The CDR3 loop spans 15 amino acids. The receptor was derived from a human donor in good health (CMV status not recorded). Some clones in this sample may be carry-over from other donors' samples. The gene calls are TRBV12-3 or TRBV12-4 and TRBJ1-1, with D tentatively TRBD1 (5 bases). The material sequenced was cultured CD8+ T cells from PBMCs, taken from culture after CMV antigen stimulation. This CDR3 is CASRQGLRRSTEAFF. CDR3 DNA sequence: TGTGCCAGCAGGCAGGGCTTACGACGGAGCACTGAAGCTTTCTTT.